The 8 T cell receptor beta chains in this list originate from one sample, sequenced in a study of CD8 T cells in Susac syndrome. Roughly 0.45 to 1 ug RNA was reverse transcribed with random hexamers. TCRdb reprocessed the immunoSEQ multiplex PCR reads with MiXCR, giving one entry per CDR3 protein. The sample lists approximately 150,000 distinct CDR3 sequences; approximately 93% were seen once. The sequencing input was CD4+ T cells from PBMCs. Receptors originate from a human donor with multiple sclerosis.

V is TRBV28 and J is TRBJ1-1, with D possibly being TRBD1 (5 bases). In germline, CDR1 is MDHEN, CDR2 SYDVKM. Trimming left V 4 bases short and J 8 bases short, with 14 bases between. CDR3 length: 13 residues. The CDR3 here is CASSYPIRGEAFF. For the CDR3, the DNA is TGTGCCAGCAGTTACCCAATACGGGGCGAAGCTTTCTTT.

Regarding this clonotype: One end of the junction varies from germline; a read error may be responsible. The gene calls are TRBV27 and TRBJ2-4, with unresolved D. The CDR3 is made up of 11 amino acids. The germline V gene encodes CDR1 MNHEY and CDR2 SMNVEV (reference sequence). The CDR3 sequence: CASGPGTPRNF. CDR3 nucleotides: TGTGCCAGCGGACCGGGCACCCCTCGGAACTTC.

The chain uses TRBV5-4 and TRBJ2-4, with a tentative D call TRBD1 (5 bases). The CDR3 loop spans 14 amino acids. V was trimmed by 0 bases and J by 8 bases, leaving 12 bases between them. The germline gives CDR1 SGHNT, CDR2 YYREEE (reference sequence). The CDR3 coding sequence is TGTGCCAGCAGCTTGGCAGATCTAGGGGACATTCAGTACTTC. As protein: CASSLADLGDIQYF.

The chain uses TRBV24-1 and TRBJ2-1, with D unclear. Trimming took off 7 bases at V and 5 bases at J, with 8 bases between the two ends. The germline V gene encodes CDR1 KGHDR and CDR2 SFDVKD. The CDR3 extends over 12 amino acids. Here the CDR3 reads CATSSEHNEQFF. CDR3 coding DNA: TGTGCCACCAGCTCAGAGCACAATGAGCAGTTCTTC.

The chain joins TRBV5-1 to TRBJ2-5; the D gene is possibly TRBD2 (6 bases). The germline CDR1 and CDR2 sequences are SGHRS and YFSETQ. Trimming took off 5 bases at V and 4 bases at J, with 9 bases between the two ends. The length of the CDR3 is 12 residues. CDR3 residues: CASSEEGETQYF. Written as DNA, the CDR3 is TGCGCCAGCAGTGAGGAGGGAGAGACCCAGTACTTC.

This chain joins TRBV3-1 and TRBJ2-1; TRBD2 matches at 11 bases. V lost 2 bases, J lost 2 bases, and 2 bases stayed unmatched. CDR1 is LGHDT, CDR2 YNNKEL, per germline (reference sequence). The CDR3 spans 16 residues. CDR3 DNA: TGTGCCAGCAGCCAACGGACTAGCGGGCCCTACAATGAGCAGTTCTTC. Translated: CASSQRTSGPYNEQFF.

This chain uses TRBV4-1 with TRBJ2-4; 8 nucleotides agree with TRBD1. CDR1 and CDR2 from the germline V gene are MGHRA and YSYEKL. This CDR3 comprises 18 residues. With 1 base clipped from V and 3 bases from J, the junction kept 11 bases outside the gene matches. CDR3 residues: CASSQVIQGAWIKNIQYF. For the CDR3, the DNA is TGCGCCAGCAGCCAAGTTATCCAGGGGGCCTGGATCAAAAACATTCAGTACTTC.

The chain carries TRBV20-1 and TRBJ1-1; the D is unclear. This CDR3 comprises 11 residues. V was cut by 1 base and J by 5 bases, with 5 bases left in between. Germline lookup yields CDR1 DFQATT and CDR2 SNEGSKA (reference sequence). The DNA for the CDR3 is TGCAGTGCTAGAGCGGGGACTGAAGCTTTCTTT. Its translation is CSARAGTEAFF.